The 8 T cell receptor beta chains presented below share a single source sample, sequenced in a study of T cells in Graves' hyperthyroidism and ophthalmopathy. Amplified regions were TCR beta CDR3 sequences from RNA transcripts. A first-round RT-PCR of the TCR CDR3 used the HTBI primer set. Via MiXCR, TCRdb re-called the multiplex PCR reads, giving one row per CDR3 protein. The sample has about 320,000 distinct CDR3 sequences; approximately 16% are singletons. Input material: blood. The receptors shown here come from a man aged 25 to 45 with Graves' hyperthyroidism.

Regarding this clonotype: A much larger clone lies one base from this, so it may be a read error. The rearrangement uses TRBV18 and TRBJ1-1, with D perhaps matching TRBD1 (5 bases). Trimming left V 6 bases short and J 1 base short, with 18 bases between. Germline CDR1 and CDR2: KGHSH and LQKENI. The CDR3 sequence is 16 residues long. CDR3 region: CASSRGTGRSNTEAFF. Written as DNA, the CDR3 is TGTGCCAGCTCCCGGGGGACTGGGCGGTCGAACACTGAAGCTTTCTTT.

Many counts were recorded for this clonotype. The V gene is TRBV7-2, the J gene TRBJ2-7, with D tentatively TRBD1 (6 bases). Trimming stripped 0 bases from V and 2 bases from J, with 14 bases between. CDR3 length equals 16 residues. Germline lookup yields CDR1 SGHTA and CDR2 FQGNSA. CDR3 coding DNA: TGTGCCAGCAGCTTAGCGGTTTTCCAGGGGACCTACGAGCAGTACTTC. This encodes CASSLAVFQGTYEQYF.

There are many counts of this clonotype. The CDR3 region is CSARGSSSYEQYF. The CDR3, as DNA: TGCAGTGCTAGAGGATCGAGCTCCTACGAGCAGTACTTC. The chain uses TRBV20-1 and TRBJ2-7; no clear D gene. The CDR3 contains 13 residues. Germline lookup yields CDR1 DFQATT and CDR2 SNEGSKA (reference sequence). Trimming took off 1 base at V and 0 bases at J, with 7 bases between the two ends.

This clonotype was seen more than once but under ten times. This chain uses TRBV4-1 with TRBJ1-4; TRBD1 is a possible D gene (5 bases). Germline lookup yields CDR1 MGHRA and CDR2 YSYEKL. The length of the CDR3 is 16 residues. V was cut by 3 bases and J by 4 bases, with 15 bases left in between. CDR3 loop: CASSQGLRRGNEKLFF. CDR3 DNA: TGCGCCAGCAGCCAGGGACTGAGGAGGGGTAATGAAAAACTGTTTTTT.

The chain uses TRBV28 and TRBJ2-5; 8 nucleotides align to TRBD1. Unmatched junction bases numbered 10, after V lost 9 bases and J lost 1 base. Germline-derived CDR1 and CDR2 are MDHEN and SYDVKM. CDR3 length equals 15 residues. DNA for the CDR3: TGTGCCAGTCGTGAAGCGACAGGGGCCCAAGAGACCCAGTACTTC. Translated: CASREATGAQETQYF.

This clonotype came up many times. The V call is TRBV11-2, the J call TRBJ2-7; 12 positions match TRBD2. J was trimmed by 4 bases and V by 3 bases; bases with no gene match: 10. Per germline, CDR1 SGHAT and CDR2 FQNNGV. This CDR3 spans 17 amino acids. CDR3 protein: CASSLRLAGGPSYEQYF. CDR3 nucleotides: TGTGCCAGCAGCTTGCGTCTAGCGGGAGGGCCGTCGTACGAGCAGTACTTC.

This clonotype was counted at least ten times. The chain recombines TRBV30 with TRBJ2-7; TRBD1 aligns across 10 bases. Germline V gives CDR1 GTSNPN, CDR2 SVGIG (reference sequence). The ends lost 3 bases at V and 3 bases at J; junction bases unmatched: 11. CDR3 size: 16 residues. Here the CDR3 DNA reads TGTGCCTGGAGGGTAGAACCGGGACAGGGGCGCTACGAGCAGTACTTC. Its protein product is CAWRVEPGQGRYEQYF.

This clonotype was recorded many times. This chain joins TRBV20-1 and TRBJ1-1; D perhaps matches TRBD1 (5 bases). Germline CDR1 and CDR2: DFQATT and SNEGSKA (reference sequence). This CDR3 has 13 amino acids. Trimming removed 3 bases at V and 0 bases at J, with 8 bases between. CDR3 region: CSARARVNTEAFF. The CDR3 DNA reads TGCAGTGCTAGGGCCAGGGTGAACACTGAAGCTTTCTTT.